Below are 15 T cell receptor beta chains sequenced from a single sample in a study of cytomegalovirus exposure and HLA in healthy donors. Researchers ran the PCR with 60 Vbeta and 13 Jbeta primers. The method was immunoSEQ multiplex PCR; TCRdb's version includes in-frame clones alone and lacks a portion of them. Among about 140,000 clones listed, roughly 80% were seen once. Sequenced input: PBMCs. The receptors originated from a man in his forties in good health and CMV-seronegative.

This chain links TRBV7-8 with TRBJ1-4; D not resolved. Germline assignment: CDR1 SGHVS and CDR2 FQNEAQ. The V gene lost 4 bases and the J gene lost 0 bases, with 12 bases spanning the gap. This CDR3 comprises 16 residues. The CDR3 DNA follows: TGTGCCAGCAGCTCAATGGACTTTGCAACTAATGAAAAACTGTTTTTT. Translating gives CASSSMDFATNEKLFF.

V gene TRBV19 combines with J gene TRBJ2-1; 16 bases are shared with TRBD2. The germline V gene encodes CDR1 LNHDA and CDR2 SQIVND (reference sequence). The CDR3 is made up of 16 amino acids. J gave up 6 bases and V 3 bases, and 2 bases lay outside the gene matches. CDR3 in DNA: TGTGCCAGTAGTATCGGGACTAGCGGGAGGGGCAATGAGCAGTTCTTC. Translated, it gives CASSIGTSGRGNEQFF.

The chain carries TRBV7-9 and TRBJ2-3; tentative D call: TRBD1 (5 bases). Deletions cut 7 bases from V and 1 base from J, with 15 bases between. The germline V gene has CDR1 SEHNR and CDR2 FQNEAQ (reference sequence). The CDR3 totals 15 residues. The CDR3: CASNPSRGRTDTQYF. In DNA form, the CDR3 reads TGTGCCAGCAATCCCTCAAGGGGCCGCACAGATACGCAGTATTTT.

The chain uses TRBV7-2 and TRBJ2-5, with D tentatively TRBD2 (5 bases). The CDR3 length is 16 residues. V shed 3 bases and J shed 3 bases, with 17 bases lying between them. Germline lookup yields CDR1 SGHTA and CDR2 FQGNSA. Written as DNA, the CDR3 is TGTGCCAGCAGCTTGGGGTTTAGGACTTTTGAAGAGACCCAGTACTTC. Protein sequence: CASSLGFRTFEETQYF.

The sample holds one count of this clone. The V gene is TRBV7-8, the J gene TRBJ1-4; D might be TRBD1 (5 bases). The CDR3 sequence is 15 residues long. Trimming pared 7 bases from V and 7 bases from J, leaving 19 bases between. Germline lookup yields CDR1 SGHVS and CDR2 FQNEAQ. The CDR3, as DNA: TGTGCCAGCACCCCCGCGGGTAGGGGAGGTGAAAAACTGTTTTTT. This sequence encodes CASTPAGRGGEKLFF.

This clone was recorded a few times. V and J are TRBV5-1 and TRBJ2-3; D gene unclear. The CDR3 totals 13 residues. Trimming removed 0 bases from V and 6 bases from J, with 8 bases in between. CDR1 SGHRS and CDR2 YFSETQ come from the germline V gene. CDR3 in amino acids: CASSLGAGDTQYF. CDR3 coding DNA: TGCGCCAGCAGCTTGGGGGCTGGGGATACGCAGTATTTT.

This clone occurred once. CDR3 DNA: TGTGCCAGCAGTGAGGAACGGCGTAGGGGTGGCTACACCTTC. This gives the protein CASSEERRRGGYTF. The chain joins TRBV2 to TRBJ1-2; D is possibly TRBD1 (5 bases). The CDR3 consists of 14 residues. CDR1 and CDR2 from the germline V gene are SNHLY and FYNNEI. Trimming stripped 3 bases from V and 7 bases from J, with 15 bases between.

CDR3: CASSTSARTDTQYF. CDR3 coding DNA: TGTGCCAGCAGTACTAGCGCACGCACAGATACGCAGTATTTT. The rearrangement joins TRBV6-5 to TRBJ2-3; 7 nucleotides align to TRBD2. This CDR3 has 14 amino acids. J gave up 1 base and V 5 bases, and 3 bases lay outside the gene matches. Germline CDR1 MNHEY, CDR2 SVGAGI.

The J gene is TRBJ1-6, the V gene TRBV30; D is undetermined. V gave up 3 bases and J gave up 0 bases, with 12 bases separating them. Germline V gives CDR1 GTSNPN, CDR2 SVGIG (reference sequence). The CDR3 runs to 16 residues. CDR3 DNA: TGTGCCTGGAGGCGCGCGGTTAGCTCCTATAATTCACCCCTCCACTTT. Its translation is CAWRRAVSSYNSPLHF.

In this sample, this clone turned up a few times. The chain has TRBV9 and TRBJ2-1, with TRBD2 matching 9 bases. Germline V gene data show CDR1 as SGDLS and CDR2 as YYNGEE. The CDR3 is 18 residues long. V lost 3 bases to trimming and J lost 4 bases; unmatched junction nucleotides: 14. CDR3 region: CASSAPIAGEGGYNEQFF. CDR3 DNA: TGTGCCAGCAGCGCCCCTATAGCGGGAGAGGGGGGATACAATGAGCAGTTCTTC.

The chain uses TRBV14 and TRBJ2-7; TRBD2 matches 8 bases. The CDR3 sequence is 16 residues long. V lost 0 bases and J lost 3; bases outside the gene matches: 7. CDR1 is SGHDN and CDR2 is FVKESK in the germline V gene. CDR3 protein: CASSQDFTSGNYEQYF. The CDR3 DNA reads TGTGCCAGCAGCCAAGATTTCACTAGCGGTAACTACGAGCAGTACTTC.

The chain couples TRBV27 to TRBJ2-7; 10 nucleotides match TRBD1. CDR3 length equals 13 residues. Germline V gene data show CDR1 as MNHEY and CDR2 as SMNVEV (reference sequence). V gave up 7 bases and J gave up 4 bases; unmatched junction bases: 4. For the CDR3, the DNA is TGTGCCAGCACCGGACAGGGGGAATACGAGCAGTACTTC. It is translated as CASTGQGEYEQYF.

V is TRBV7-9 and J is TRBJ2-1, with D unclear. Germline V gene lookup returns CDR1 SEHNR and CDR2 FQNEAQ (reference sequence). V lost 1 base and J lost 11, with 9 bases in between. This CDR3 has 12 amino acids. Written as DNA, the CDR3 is TGTGCCAGCAGCTTAGGGGCCGAGAAGCAGTTCTTC. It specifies CASSLGAEKQFF.

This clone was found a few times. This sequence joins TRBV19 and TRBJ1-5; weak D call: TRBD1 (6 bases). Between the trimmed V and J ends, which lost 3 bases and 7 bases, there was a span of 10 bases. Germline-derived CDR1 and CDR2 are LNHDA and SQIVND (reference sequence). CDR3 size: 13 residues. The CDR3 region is CASSIQGWQPQHF. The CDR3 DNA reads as TGTGCCAGTAGTATCCAGGGGTGGCAGCCCCAGCATTTT.

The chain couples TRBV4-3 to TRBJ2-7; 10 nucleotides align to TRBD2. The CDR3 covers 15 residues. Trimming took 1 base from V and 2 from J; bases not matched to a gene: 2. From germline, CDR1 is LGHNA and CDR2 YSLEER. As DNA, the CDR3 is TGCGCCAGCAGCCAAGGACTAGCGGGCGCCTACGAGCAGTACTTC. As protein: CASSQGLAGAYEQYF.